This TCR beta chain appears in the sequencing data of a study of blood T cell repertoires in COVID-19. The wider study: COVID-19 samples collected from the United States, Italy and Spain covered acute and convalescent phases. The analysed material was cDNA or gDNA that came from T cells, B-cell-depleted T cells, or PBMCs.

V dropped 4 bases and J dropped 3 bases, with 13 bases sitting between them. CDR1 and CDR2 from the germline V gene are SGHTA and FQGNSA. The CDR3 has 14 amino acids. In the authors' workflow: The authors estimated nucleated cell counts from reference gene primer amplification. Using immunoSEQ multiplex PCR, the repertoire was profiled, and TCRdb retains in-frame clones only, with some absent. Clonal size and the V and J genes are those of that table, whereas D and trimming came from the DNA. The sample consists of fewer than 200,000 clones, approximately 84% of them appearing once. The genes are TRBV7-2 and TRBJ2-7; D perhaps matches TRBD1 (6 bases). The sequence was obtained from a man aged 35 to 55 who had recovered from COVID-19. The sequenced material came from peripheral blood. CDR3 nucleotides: TGTGCCAGCAGCTCCTCGCAGGACAGCTACGAGCAGTACTTC. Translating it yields CASSSSQDSYEQYF.